These T cell receptor beta chains were read from a single sample in a study of shared clonotypes between healthy human individuals. Here immunoSEQ multiplex PCR was the method, and the copy in TCRdb shows in-frame clones only, minus some. The table lists 1,500,000 or so clones, approximately 98.5% of them singletons, with around 0.38% in the top ten. Sample: naive CD4+ T cells sorted from blood. The source of these receptors is a man in his thirties or forties in good health. Both conserved end residues are part of each CDR3. D genes are given only for firm matches. Some rows mark clone size as missing; the rest say once, few, many or name a class of expanded clone.

v_gene	abundance	j_gene	d_gene	CDR3aa	CDR3nt
TRBV7-2	once	TRBJ1-2	TRBD1	CASSPRTGTYGYTF	TGTGCCAGCAGTCCTAGGACAGGGACCTATGGCTACACCTTC
TRBV14	once	TRBJ2-5	-	CASSWAGETQYF	TGTGCCAGCAGCTGGGCGGGGGAGACCCAGTACTTC
TRBV7-8	-	TRBJ2-5	TRBD1	CASSQGVGETQYF	TGTGCCAGCTCACAGGGGGTCGGAGAGACCCAGTACTTC
TRBV20-1	-	TRBJ2-1	-	CSASIHGEQFF	TGCAGTGCTAGTATTCACGGTGAGCAGTTCTTC
TRBV6-6	-	TRBJ2-7	TRBD1	CASSSRDRGTYEQYF	TGTGCCAGCAGTTCCCGGGACAGGGGTACCTACGAGCAGTACTTC
TRBV10-3	-	TRBJ2-7	-	CAISELERFGEQYF	TGTGCCATCAGTGAGTTAGAGAGGTTTGGCGAGCAGTACTTC
TRBV7-3	-	TRBJ2-3	TRBD1	CASSLTGGKTDTQYF	TGTGCCAGCAGCTTAACAGGGGGCAAGACAGATACGCAGTATTTT
TRBV5-1	-	TRBJ1-4	TRBD1	CASSLGGQGEKLFF	TGCGCCAGCAGCTTAGGAGGACAGGGCGAAAAACTGTTTTTT
TRBV5-1	-	TRBJ2-3	-	CASTRTDPDTQYF	TGCGCCAGCACCAGGACTGACCCAGATACGCAGTATTTT
TRBV9	-	TRBJ2-1	-	CASSVSNYYNEQFF	TGTGCCAGCAGCGTCTCCAACTACTACAATGAGCAGTTCTTC
TRBV30	-	TRBJ2-2	-	CAWSVDLTTGELFF	TGTGCCTGGAGTGTAGACCTTACGACCGGGGAGCTGTTTTTT
TRBV7-2	-	TRBJ1-1	-	CASSLAGANTEAFF	TGTGCCAGCAGCTTGGCAGGGGCGAACACTGAAGCTTTCTTT
TRBV30	once	TRBJ2-7	TRBD1	CAWTGQGFYEQYF	TGTGCCTGGACGGGACAGGGTTTCTACGAGCAGTACTTC
TRBV5-1	-	TRBJ2-2	TRBD1	CASSLDRGDTGELFF	TGCGCCAGCAGCCTGGACAGGGGCGACACCGGGGAGCTGTTTTTT
TRBV7-9	once	TRBJ2-7	-	CASSSASRESYEQYF	TGTGCCAGCAGTTCGGCCAGCAGGGAATCCTACGAGCAGTACTTC
TRBV11-2	-	TRBJ2-7	-	CASSLDAPYEQYF	TGTGCCAGCAGCTTAGATGCACCCTACGAGCAGTACTTC
TRBV6-5	-	TRBJ1-4	TRBD1	CASSYYRGFNEKLFF	TGTGCCAGCAGTTACTACAGGGGTTTTAATGAAAAACTGTTTTTT
TRBV2	-	TRBJ2-7	-	CASSERVYYEQYF	TGTGCCAGCAGTGAAAGGGTCTACTACGAGCAGTACTTC
TRBV7-2	-	TRBJ1-5	-	CASSPGRNLPQHF	TGTGCCAGCAGCCCGGGACGGAACCTACCCCAGCATTTT
TRBV29-1	-	TRBJ2-7	TRBD2	CSVWREGPYEQYF	TGCAGCGTTTGGCGGGAGGGCCCTTACGAGCAGTACTTC
TRBV30	-	TRBJ2-7	TRBD1	CAWSGQGEQYF	TGTGCCTGGAGTGGACAGGGCGAGCAGTACTTC
TRBV10-1	-	TRBJ2-5	TRBD2	CASSEGSSGQETQYF	TGCGCCAGCAGTGAAGGGTCTAGCGGGCAAGAGACCCAGTACTTC
TRBV4-1	-	TRBJ2-1	TRBD2	CASSRWTSGSSYNEQFF	TGCGCCAGCAGCCGCTGGACTAGCGGGAGCTCCTACAATGAGCAGTTCTTC
TRBV5-3	-	TRBJ1-1	TRBD1	CARSCPGQGNMIGTEAFF	TGTGCCAGAAGCTGCCCGGGACAGGGAAATATGATCGGCACTGAAGCTTTCTTT
TRBV18	-	TRBJ2-4	-	CASSPNPRLLAKNIQYF	TGTGCCAGCTCACCAAATCCGAGACTGCTAGCCAAAAACATTCAGTACTTC
TRBV7-9	-	TRBJ2-1	TRBD2	CASSSPGLGSYNEQFF	TGTGCCAGCAGCTCCCCGGGACTAGGGTCCTACAATGAGCAGTTCTTC
TRBV2	-	TRBJ2-1	TRBD2	CASSGTSGRSNEQFF	TGTGCCAGCAGTGGGACTAGCGGGAGAAGCAATGAGCAGTTCTTC
TRBV28	-	TRBJ2-7	-	CASSIPAGGNIYEQYF	TGTGCCAGCAGTATCCCGGCAGGGGGGAATATCTACGAGCAGTACTTC
TRBV7-2	-	TRBJ2-2	-	CASRPVFANTGELFF	TGTGCCAGCCGCCCAGTTTTCGCGAACACCGGGGAGCTGTTTTTT
TRBV15	-	TRBJ2-7	TRBD2	CATSRGPLAGISYEQYF	TGTGCCACCAGCAGAGGGCCCTTAGCGGGTATCTCCTACGAGCAGTACTTC
TRBV11-3	-	TRBJ2-2	-	CASSSRTTGTGELFF	TGTGCCAGCAGCTCTAGAACCACGGGCACCGGGGAGCTGTTTTTT
TRBV5-6	-	TRBJ2-7	-	CASSFSGSYEQYF	TGTGCCAGCAGCTTTAGCGGCTCCTACGAGCAGTACTTC
TRBV6-6	-	TRBJ1-1	-	CASSYGEAKNTEAFF	TGTGCCAGCAGTTATGGGGAGGCTAAGAACACTGAAGCTTTCTTT
TRBV5-1	-	TRBJ2-2	TRBD1	CASSSGQLNTGELFF	TGCGCCAGCAGCTCGGGACAGCTAAACACCGGGGAGCTGTTTTTT
TRBV18	-	TRBJ2-1	-	CASSLLAGVNEQFF	TGTGCCAGCTCACTACTTGCGGGCGTCAATGAGCAGTTCTTC
TRBV19	-	TRBJ2-2	-	CASSMGPNTGELFF	TGTGCCAGTAGTATGGGTCCGAACACCGGGGAGCTGTTTTTT
TRBV4-2	-	TRBJ2-1	-	CASSQDGGRGSGAKDEQFF	TGTGCCAGCAGCCAAGATGGCGGAAGGGGTAGTGGGGCTAAGGATGAGCAGTTCTTC
TRBV5-1	-	TRBJ2-1	-	CASSLAEFSSYNEQFF	TGCGCCAGCAGCTTGGCCGAATTCAGCTCCTACAATGAGCAGTTCTTC
TRBV2	-	TRBJ2-2	TRBD1	CASSRTGLIEELFF	TGTGCCAGCAGCCGGACAGGGTTGATTGAGGAGCTGTTTTTT
TRBV29-1	-	TRBJ2-2	-	CSAVLGGTTGELFF	TGCAGCGCCGTACTAGGGGGAACTACCGGGGAGCTGTTTTTT
TRBV18	-	TRBJ2-5	TRBD1	CASSPGTGAETQYF	TGTGCCAGCTCACCAGGCACAGGGGCAGAGACCCAGTACTTC
TRBV28	-	TRBJ2-3	-	CASSLPIADTQYF	TGTGCCAGCAGTTTACCTATCGCAGATACGCAGTATTTT
TRBV7-2	-	TRBJ1-4	-	CASSLAIGPNEKLFF	TGTGCCAGCAGCTTAGCTATCGGTCCTAATGAAAAACTGTTTTTT
TRBV5-5	-	TRBJ2-7	TRBD1	CASSKDGTGPEQYF	TGTGCCAGCAGCAAAGACGGGACAGGGCCCGAGCAGTACTTC
TRBV18	-	TRBJ1-1	-	CASSDITEAFF	TGTGCCAGCTCAGACATCACTGAAGCTTTCTTT
TRBV25-1	-	TRBJ2-3	TRBD1	CASSETGTGGWYTQYF	TGTGCCAGCAGTGAGACCGGGACAGGGGGCTGGTATACGCAGTATTTT
TRBV10-2	-	TRBJ2-7	-	CASSGGHPSEQYF	TGCGCCAGCAGTGGGGGACATCCCTCCGAGCAGTACTTC
TRBV4-3	-	TRBJ2-3	TRBD2	CASSKRKGSGRLASTDTQYF	TGCGCCAGCAGCAAGAGGAAGGGTAGCGGGAGGCTTGCTAGCACAGATACGCAGTATTTT
TRBV27	-	TRBJ2-5	-	CASSFPGETQYF	TGTGCCAGCAGTTTCCCGGGAGAGACCCAGTACTTC